The T cell receptor beta chain under discussion was sequenced for a study of T cell changes during pregnancy in multiple sclerosis. Some clones are missing from TCRdb's copy, which holds only in-frame ones; the method was immunoSEQ multiplex PCR. The table includes around 50,000 clones, around 94% detected once. V was clipped by 2 bases and J by 4 bases; unmatched bases: 7. Per germline, CDR1 SGHAT and CDR2 FQNNGV. This CDR3 is 17 amino acids long. J is TRBJ2-1 and V is TRBV11-2, with 11 bases lining up with TRBD2. This TCR was sampled from a female donor with multiple sclerosis, enrolled in a pregnancy study. This sample comprised CD4+ T cells from peripheral blood mononuclear cells, obtained in the first trimester of pregnancy. The chain's CDR3 is CASSLFRASGGYNEQFF. As DNA, the CDR3 is TGTGCCAGCAGCTTATTCCGCGCTAGCGGGGGGTACAATGAGCAGTTCTTC.